One and the same sample provided the 5 T cell receptor beta chains below, sequenced in a study of blood T cells in healthy people across ages. Sample-barcoded 5' priming and a J-beta primer mix drove a second PCR of roughly 6 to 12 cycles. A single record per CDR3 protein comes from TCRdb applying MiXCR to the 5' RACE reads. The sample consists of approximately 690,000 distinct CDR3 sequences, 58% of them appearing once. The sample comprised blood. The source is a man between 60 and 75 years old in good health.

This clonotype was observed a handful of times. The chain recombines TRBV12-3 or TRBV12-4 with TRBJ2-5; tentative D call: TRBD1 (6 bases). V was trimmed by 2 bases and J by 5 bases, leaving 12 bases between them. This CDR3 is built from 14 residues. CDR3 DNA: TGTGCCAGCAGTTTACAGGCAGGGGCGGAGACCCAGTACTTC. It yields the protein CASSLQAGAETQYF.

In its sample, this clonotype was seen once. Being one base from a much bigger clone, this may be a read error. The chain carries TRBV4-1 and TRBJ2-5, with D perhaps TRBD2 (5 bases). V was clipped by 1 base and J by 1 base, with 13 bases between them. The length of the CDR3 is 16 residues. Looked up from germline, CDR1 is MGHRA and CDR2 is YSYEKL. The CDR3 DNA is TGCGCCAGCAGCCAAGGAGCTGGCGGGTCCCAAGAGACCCAGTACTTC. It is translated as CASSQGAGGSQETQYF.

The chain recombines TRBV12-3 or TRBV12-4 with TRBJ2-3, with 9 positions matching TRBD2. Trimming cost V 7 bases and J 3 bases; bases outside gene matches: 5. This CDR3 has 14 residues. The CDR3 sequence: CASTSSGGTDTQYF. CDR3 DNA: TGTGCCAGCACTAGTAGCGGGGGTACAGATACGCAGTATTTT.

The chain joins TRBV5-1 to TRBJ2-1; 8 bases are shared with TRBD1. J was trimmed by 5 bases and V by 4 bases; bases with no gene match: 5. This CDR3 comprises 14 residues. CDR1 is SGHRS and CDR2 is YFSETQ in the germline V gene. Written as DNA, the CDR3 is TGCGCCAGCAGCACCCAGACAGGGGACAATGAGCAGTTCTTC. This sequence encodes CASSTQTGDNEQFF.

Comment on this clonotype: One junction end does not reproduce the germline sequence, and a read error may be involved. The V gene is TRBV4-1, the J gene TRBJ2-1, with 8 positions matching TRBD1. CDR3 length: 16 residues. CDR1 and CDR2 (germline): MGHRA, YSYEKL. CDR3 coding DNA: TGCGCCAGCAGCCAAGAAAGGGCAGGGGGCTACGATGAGCAGTTCTTC. Translated: CASSQERAGGYDEQFF.